This T cell receptor beta chain appears in the sequencing data of a study of spatial heterogeneity in lung cancer. Across the study: Fewer alpha-chain than beta-chain sequences were consistently detected.

TCRdb processed the 5' RACE reads anew with MiXCR; each CDR3 protein has one entry. The sample lists more than 20,000 distinct CDR3 sequences; over 2.5% were seen once. Study-level findings and limits: The study found that expanded intratumoral alpha and beta TCR counts tracked tumor mutation counts. There was tracking of ubiquitous and regional nonsynonymous mutations by the respective counts of ubiquitous and regional expanded TCRs. Among tumor T cells, estimated coverage was about 7% for alpha chains and about 13% for beta chains.

With 0 bases removed from V and 6 bases from J, the gap between germline ends came to 14 bases. This CDR3 has 15 residues. Germline CDR1 SGDLS, CDR2 YYNGEE. This clonotype was recorded many times. Its target is unknown. Indicated time point: sample taken at primary tumor resection. Samples were obtained from about 72 donors, all untreated early-stage non-small cell lung cancer patients. Sequences were derived from lung tumor tissue, sampled at surgery. V and J are TRBV9 and TRBJ2-3, with D unresolved. The TCR comes from a male donor with early-stage non-small cell lung cancer. The CDR3 nucleotides read TGTGCCAGCAGCGTAGAGGACGGCCCTGCCGATACGCAGTATTTT. As protein: CASSVEDGPADTQYF.